This T cell receptor (beta chain) appears in the sequencing data of a study of identical twins. Study findings and constraints: Low generation-probability sequences were in excess among twin-shared out-of-frame alpha sequences. Conclusions relied on cross-sectional statistical analysis, not following the same donors.

Unique molecular identifiers were in the cDNA, with template-switch universal primer binding. TCRdb called the 5' RACE reads again in MiXCR, with one record for every CDR3 protein. The repertoire includes about 450,000 distinct CDR3 sequences, less than 20% of them detected once, and roughly 12% sits in the top ten. The germline gives CDR1 MNHNY, CDR2 SVGAGI (reference sequence). Trimming took 6 bases from V and 7 from J, leaving 9 bases between them. The CDR3 has 12 amino acids. This clonotype has more than one count but fewer than ten. Its target is unknown. The chain couples TRBV6-6 to TRBJ2-2; D gene uncertain. This TCR was recovered from a man between 50 and 59 years old in good health. What was sequenced was naive T cells sorted from blood. CDR3 in amino acids: CASRKGGGELFF. Written as DNA, the CDR3 is TGTGCCAGCAGAAAGGGTGGCGGGGAGCTGTTTTTT.